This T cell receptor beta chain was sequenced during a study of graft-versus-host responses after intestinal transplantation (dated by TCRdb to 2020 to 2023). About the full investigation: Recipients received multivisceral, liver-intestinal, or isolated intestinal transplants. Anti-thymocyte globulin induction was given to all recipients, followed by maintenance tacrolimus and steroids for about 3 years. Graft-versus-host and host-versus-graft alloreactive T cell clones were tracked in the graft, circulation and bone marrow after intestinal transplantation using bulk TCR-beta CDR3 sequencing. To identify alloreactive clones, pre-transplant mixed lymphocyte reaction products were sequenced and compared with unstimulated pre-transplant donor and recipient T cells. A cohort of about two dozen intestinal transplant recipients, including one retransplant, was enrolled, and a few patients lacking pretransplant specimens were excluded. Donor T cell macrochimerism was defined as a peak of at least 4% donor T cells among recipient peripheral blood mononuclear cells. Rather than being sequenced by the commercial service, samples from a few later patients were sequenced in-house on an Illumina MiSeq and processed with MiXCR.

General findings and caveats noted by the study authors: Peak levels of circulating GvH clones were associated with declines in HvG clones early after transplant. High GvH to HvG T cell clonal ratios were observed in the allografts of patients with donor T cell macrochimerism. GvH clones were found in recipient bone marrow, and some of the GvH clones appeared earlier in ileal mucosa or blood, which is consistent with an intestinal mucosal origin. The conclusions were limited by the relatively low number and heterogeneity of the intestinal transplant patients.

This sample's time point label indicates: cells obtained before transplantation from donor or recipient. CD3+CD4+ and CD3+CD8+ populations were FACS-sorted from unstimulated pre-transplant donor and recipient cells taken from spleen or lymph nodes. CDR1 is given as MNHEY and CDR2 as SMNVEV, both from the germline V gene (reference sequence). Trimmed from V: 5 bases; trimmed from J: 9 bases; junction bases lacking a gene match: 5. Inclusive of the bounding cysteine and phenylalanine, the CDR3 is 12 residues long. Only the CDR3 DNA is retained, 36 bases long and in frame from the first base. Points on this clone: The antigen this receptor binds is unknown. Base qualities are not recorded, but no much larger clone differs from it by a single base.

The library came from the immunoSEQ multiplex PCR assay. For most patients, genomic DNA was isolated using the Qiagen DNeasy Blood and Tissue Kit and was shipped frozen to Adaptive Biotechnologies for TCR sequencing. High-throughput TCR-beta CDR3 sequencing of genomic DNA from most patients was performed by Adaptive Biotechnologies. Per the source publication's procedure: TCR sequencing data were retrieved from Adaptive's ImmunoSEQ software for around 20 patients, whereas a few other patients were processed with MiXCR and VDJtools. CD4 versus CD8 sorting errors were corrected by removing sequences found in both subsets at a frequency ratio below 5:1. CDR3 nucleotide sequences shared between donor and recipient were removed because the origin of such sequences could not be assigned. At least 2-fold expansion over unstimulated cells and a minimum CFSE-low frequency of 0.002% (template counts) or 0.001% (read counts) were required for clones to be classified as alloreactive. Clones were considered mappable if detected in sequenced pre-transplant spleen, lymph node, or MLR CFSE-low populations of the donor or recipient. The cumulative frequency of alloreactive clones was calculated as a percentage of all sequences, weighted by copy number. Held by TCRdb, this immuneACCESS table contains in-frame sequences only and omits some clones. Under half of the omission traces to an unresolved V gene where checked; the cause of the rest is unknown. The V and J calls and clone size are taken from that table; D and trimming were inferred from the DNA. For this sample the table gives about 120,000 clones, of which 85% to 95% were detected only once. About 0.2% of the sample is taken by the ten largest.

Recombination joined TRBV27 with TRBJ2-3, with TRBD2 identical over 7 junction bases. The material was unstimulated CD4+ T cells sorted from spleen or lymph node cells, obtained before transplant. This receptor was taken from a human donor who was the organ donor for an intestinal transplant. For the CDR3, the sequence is CASSPSRGTQYF. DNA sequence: TGTGCCAGCAGTCCCTCGCGGGGGACGCAGTATTTT.